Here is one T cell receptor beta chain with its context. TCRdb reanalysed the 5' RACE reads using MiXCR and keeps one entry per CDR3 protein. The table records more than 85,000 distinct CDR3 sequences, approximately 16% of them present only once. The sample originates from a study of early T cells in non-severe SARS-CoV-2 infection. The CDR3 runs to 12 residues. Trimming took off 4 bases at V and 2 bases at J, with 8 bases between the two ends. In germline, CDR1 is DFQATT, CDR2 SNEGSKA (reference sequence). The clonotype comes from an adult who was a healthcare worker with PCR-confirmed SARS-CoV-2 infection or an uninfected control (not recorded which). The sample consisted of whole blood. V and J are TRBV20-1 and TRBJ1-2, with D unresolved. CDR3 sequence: CSAKQKNYGYTF. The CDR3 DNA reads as TGCAGTGCTAAACAGAAAAACTATGGCTACACCTTC.